These T cell receptor beta chains were read from a single sample in a study of OX40 agonist ivuxolimab in advanced cancers. The protocol was immunoSEQ multiplex PCR, while the TCRdb copy is restricted to in-frame clones and leaves out a portion. The table records tens of thousands of clones, 75% to 90% of them present only once. The sequencing used CD4+ or CD8+ T cells sorted from blood, collected in a trial of the OX40 agonist ivuxolimab. These receptors originate from an adult with an advanced solid tumor such as melanoma, head and neck, liver or kidney cancer. Each CDR3 is given with its conserved first and last residue. Each record gives: D gene, clone size, J gene, V gene, CDR3 length, CDR3 protein, CDR3 DNA. D genes are given only for firm matches. Clone size is given for some rows only: seen once, a few or many times, or a class if the clone is expanded.

d_call: TRBD2
clone_size: once
j_call: TRBJ2-1
v_call: TRBV5-1
cdr3_length: 17
cdr3_aa: CASSLILAGGPGNEQFF
cdr3_nt: TGCGCCAGCAGCTTGATTTTAGCGGGAGGGCCCGGCAATGAGCAGTTCTTC

d_call: NA
clone_size: NA
j_call: TRBJ2-5
v_call: TRBV4-1
cdr3_length: 14
cdr3_aa: CASSQVRESETQYF
cdr3_nt: TGCGCCAGCAGCCAAGTGAGGGAGTCGGAGACCCAGTACTTC

d_call: NA
clone_size: NA
j_call: TRBJ2-6
v_call: TRBV29-1
cdr3_length: 18
cdr3_aa: CSVVWNQDSRSGANVLTF
cdr3_nt: TGCAGCGTGGTGTGGAACCAGGACAGCCGCTCTGGGGCCAACGTCCTGACTTTC

d_call: NA
clone_size: NA
j_call: TRBJ2-7
v_call: TRBV30
cdr3_length: 13
cdr3_aa: CAARRGLLYEQYF
cdr3_nt: TGTGCTGCCCGCCGGGGACTGCTCTACGAGCAGTACTTC

d_call: NA
clone_size: few
j_call: TRBJ1-4
v_call: TRBV4-1
cdr3_length: 14
cdr3_aa: CASSQESGGEKLFF
cdr3_nt: TGCGCCAGCAGCCAAGAGAGTGGGGGTGAAAAACTGTTTTTT

d_call: NA
clone_size: NA
j_call: TRBJ1-5
v_call: TRBV19
cdr3_length: 14
cdr3_aa: CASSNRDSNQPQHF
cdr3_nt: TGTGCCAGTAGTAACAGGGATAGCAATCAGCCCCAGCATTTT

d_call: NA
clone_size: few
j_call: TRBJ2-7
v_call: TRBV6-5
cdr3_length: 11
cdr3_aa: CASLRTYEQYF
cdr3_nt: TGTGCCAGCCTTCGAACCTACGAGCAGTACTTC

d_call: NA
clone_size: NA
j_call: TRBJ2-7
v_call: TRBV11-2
cdr3_length: 14
cdr3_aa: CASSFVPGRYEQYF
cdr3_nt: TGTGCCAGCAGCTTTGTGCCGGGACGTTACGAGCAGTACTTC

d_call: NA
clone_size: few
j_call: TRBJ1-6
v_call: TRBV27
cdr3_length: 17
cdr3_aa: CASSLVPGSSYNSPLHF
cdr3_nt: TGTGCCAGCAGTTTAGTTCCAGGAAGCTCCTATAATTCACCCCTCCACTTT

d_call: TRBD1
clone_size: NA
j_call: TRBJ1-2
v_call: TRBV27
cdr3_length: 14
cdr3_aa: CASSPRDRNYGYTF
cdr3_nt: TGTGCCAGCAGTCCACGGGACAGGAACTATGGCTACACCTTC

d_call: TRBD2
clone_size: NA
j_call: TRBJ2-1
v_call: TRBV27
cdr3_length: 19
cdr3_aa: CASSLRGRPGLAVDNEQFF
cdr3_nt: TGTGCCAGCAGTTTACGAGGCAGGCCGGGACTAGCGGTCGACAATGAGCAGTTCTTC

d_call: TRBD2
clone_size: once
j_call: TRBJ2-3
v_call: TRBV6-4
cdr3_length: 16
cdr3_aa: CASSDRPSGPTDTQYF
cdr3_nt: TGTGCCAGCAGTGACAGGCCTAGCGGGCCCACAGATACGCAGTATTTT

d_call: NA
clone_size: NA
j_call: TRBJ2-7
v_call: TRBV30
cdr3_length: 15
cdr3_aa: CAWSVRGKSLHEQYF
cdr3_nt: TGTGCCTGGAGTGTAAGAGGGAAAAGCCTACACGAGCAGTACTTC

d_call: NA
clone_size: NA
j_call: TRBJ2-1
v_call: TRBV5-1
cdr3_length: 13
cdr3_aa: CASRTLAINEQFF
cdr3_nt: TGCGCCAGCAGAACCCTAGCTATTAATGAGCAGTTCTTC

d_call: NA
clone_size: once
j_call: TRBJ1-2
v_call: TRBV27
cdr3_length: 14
cdr3_aa: CASSPPSSHYGYTF
cdr3_nt: TGTGCCAGCAGTCCCCCCTCCAGCCACTATGGCTACACCTTC

d_call: TRBD2
clone_size: NA
j_call: TRBJ2-3
v_call: TRBV7-2
cdr3_length: 15
cdr3_aa: CASTLTSGSTDTQYF
cdr3_nt: TGTGCCAGCACCCTGACTAGCGGGAGCACAGATACGCAGTATTTT

d_call: TRBD1
clone_size: NA
j_call: TRBJ2-7
v_call: TRBV6-5
cdr3_length: 14
cdr3_aa: CASRKQGISYEQYF
cdr3_nt: TGTGCCAGCAGGAAACAGGGGATTTCCTACGAGCAGTACTTC